A single sample is the source of the 32 T cell receptor beta chains below, sequenced in a study of shared clonotypes between healthy human individuals. The data were produced by immunoSEQ multiplex PCR, yet TCRdb's version contains in-frame clones alone and is incomplete. Among around 550,000 clones listed, less than 96% were seen once. Material: naive CD4+ T cells sorted from blood. The subset was: CD45RA+ positively selected. The receptor set was obtained from a woman aged 25 to 45 in good health.

This clone has just one count. This chain links TRBV7-3 with TRBJ2-3; a weak D match, TRBD2 (6 bases). Germline V lookup: CDR1 SGHTA, CDR2 FQGTGA. This CDR3 has 15 residues. Trimming cost V 1 base and J 0 bases, with 8 bases left between them. CDR3 region: CASSLSLASTDTQYF. The CDR3 bases are TGTGCCAGCAGCTTAAGTCTAGCGAGCACAGATACGCAGTATTTT.

As DNA, the CDR3 is TGTGCCAGCAGCCGACTAGCGGGAGAATCAAATGAGCAGTTCTTC. Protein: CASSRLAGESNEQFF. The J gene is TRBJ2-1, the V gene TRBV11-2; 12 bases are shared with TRBD2. This CDR3 has 15 residues. V was clipped by 5 bases and J by 7 bases; unmatched bases: 6. Germline CDR1 SGHAT, CDR2 FQNNGV.

The chain couples TRBV6-1 to TRBJ2-3; TRBD1 matches at 7 bases. The germline CDR1 and CDR2 sequences are MNHNS and SASEGT. The CDR3 sequence is 13 residues long. The trim removed 8 bases at V and 3 bases at J, leaving 5 bases unmatched. DNA of the CDR3: TGTGCCAGCCTCGACAGGGTGACAGATACGCAGTATTTT. This gives the protein CASLDRVTDTQYF.

The chain combines TRBV7-9 with TRBJ2-3, with 7 bases aligning to TRBD2. CDR3 length equals 15 residues. CDR1 is SEHNR and CDR2 is FQNEAQ in the germline V gene (reference sequence). V lost 1 base and J lost 4; bases outside the gene matches: 5. CDR3 DNA: TGTGCCAGCAGCTTAGTATCGGGGAGGGCAGATACGCAGTATTTT. Amino acid sequence: CASSLVSGRADTQYF.

The rearrangement uses TRBV28 and TRBJ2-5; possibly TRBD1 for D (6 bases). Deletions cut 3 bases from V and 2 bases from J, with 10 bases between. CDR3 length: 14 residues. Germline-derived CDR1 and CDR2 are MDHEN and SYDVKM. CDR3 nucleotides: TGTGCCAGCAGTTTCCCGGACAGTCAAGAGACCCAGTACTTC. Its translation: CASSFPDSQETQYF.

This clone was seen only once. The chain has TRBV5-5 and TRBJ1-1; D is unresolved. Per germline, CDR1 SGHKS and CDR2 YYEKEE (reference sequence). The V end was cut by 4 bases, the J end by 6 bases, with 16 bases between. This CDR3 has 14 amino acids. This CDR3 reads CASSHTAGGSEAFF. CDR3 sequence (DNA): TGTGCCAGCAGCCATACGGCTGGTGGGTCTGAAGCTTTCTTT. Looking up the rest from reference TRBV5-5 and TRBJ1-1 gives the full variable domain: DAGVTQSPTHLIKTRGQQVTLRCSPISGHKSVSWYQQVLGQGPQFIFQYYEKEERGRGNFPDRFSARQFPNYSSELNVNALLLGDSALYLCASSHTAGGSEAFFGQGTRLTVV.

V gene TRBV4-1 combines with J gene TRBJ1-2; D not certain. The CDR3 is made up of 13 amino acids. Per germline, CDR1 MGHRA and CDR2 YSYEKL. The ends were cut back, 3 bases at V and 8 bases at J, with 13 bases in the middle. This chain's CDR3 is CASSQTGTGGYTF. The DNA of the CDR3 is TGCGCCAGCAGCCAGACGGGCACGGGGGGCTACACCTTC.

The rearrangement joins TRBV28 to TRBJ2-1; no firm D call. V shed 2 bases and J shed 6 bases, with 11 bases lying between them. The CDR3 has 14 residues. The V gene's germline CDR1 is MDHEN and CDR2 SYDVKM. As DNA, the CDR3 is TGTGCCAGCAGTTTAGGCGGTCTGGTCAATGAGCAGTTCTTC. Its translation is CASSLGGLVNEQFF. The full variable domain, in which reference TRBV28 and TRBJ2-1 provide the parts outside the CDR3, is DVKVTQSSRYLVKRTGEKVFLECVQDMDHENMFWYRQDPGLGLRLIYFSYDVKMKEKGDIPEGYSVSREKKERFSLILESASTNQTSMYLCASSLGGLVNEQFFGPGTRLTVL.

V is TRBV19 and J is TRBJ2-1, with 14 positions matching TRBD2. Germline lookup yields CDR1 LNHDA and CDR2 SQIVND (reference sequence). The CDR3 covers 15 residues. V was clipped by 10 bases and J by 10 bases; unmatched bases: 12. CDR3 amino acids: CATKGTSGGLGEQFF. For the CDR3, the DNA is TGTGCCACTAAAGGGACTAGCGGGGGCCTGGGGGAGCAGTTCTTC.

The V gene is TRBV11-3, the J gene TRBJ2-1; tentatively, D is TRBD2 (5 bases). The V and J ends lost 1 base and 3 bases respectively, with 19 bases between them. In germline, CDR1 is SGHNT, CDR2 YENEEA. The CDR3 length is 18 residues. CDR3 in DNA: TGTGCCAGCAGCTTAGGGGATGGTAGCGCAAACGGCTACAATGAGCAGTTCTTC. Amino acids: CASSLGDGSANGYNEQFF.

This chain uses TRBV10-3 with TRBJ1-4; tentatively, D is TRBD1 (6 bases). Between the trimmed V and J ends, which lost 6 bases and 0 bases, there was a span of 11 bases. This CDR3 contains 15 residues. Germline loops: CDR1 ENHRY, CDR2 SYGVKD. In DNA form, the CDR3 reads TGTGCCATCAGCACCGGGACAACAACTAATGAAAAACTGTTTTTT. Its protein is CAISTGTTTNEKLFF.

The chain recombines TRBV5-1 with TRBJ2-7; D gene unclear. The germline V and J ends were trimmed by 0 bases and 6 bases, with 13 bases remaining between them. The CDR3 length is 14 residues. Germline lookup yields CDR1 SGHRS and CDR2 YFSETQ. The CDR3 DNA is TGCGCCAGCAGCTTGGAGATAGGGCGAGGCGAGCAGTACTTC. It translates to CASSLEIGRGEQYF.

V and J are TRBV5-1 and TRBJ2-1; TRBD1 aligns across 7 bases. The CDR3 length is 15 residues. V was pared by 0 bases and J by 8 bases, with 8 bases of the junction left unmatched. The germline V gene has CDR1 SGHRS and CDR2 YFSETQ. CDR3 in DNA: TGCGCCAGCAGCTTGGATGACAGGGCAATGGATGAGCAGTTCTTC. Translation gives CASSLDDRAMDEQFF.

The chain is built from TRBV5-6 and TRBJ1-2; 9 positions agree with TRBD1. This CDR3 has 14 amino acids. Germline loops: CDR1 SGHDT, CDR2 YYEEEE. Trimming took 3 bases from V and 3 from J; bases not matched to a gene: 3. CDR3 region: CASSYDRGDYGYTF. The CDR3 DNA reads as TGTGCCAGCAGCTACGACAGGGGGGACTATGGCTACACCTTC.

J is TRBJ1-4 and V is TRBV28; D call uncertain. CDR3 length: 13 residues. V lost 3 bases to trimming and J lost 8 bases, with 10 bases between them. The germline CDR1 and CDR2 sequences are MDHEN and SYDVKM. CDR3 protein: CASSFGGREKLFF. The CDR3 bases are TGTGCCAGCAGTTTTGGCGGGAGGGAAAAACTGTTTTTT.

The chain employs TRBV5-4 and TRBJ2-4; 7 bases are a match to TRBD2. The CDR3 has 16 residues. V was pared by 2 bases and J by 7 bases, with 12 bases of the junction left unmatched. From germline, CDR1 is SGHNT and CDR2 YYREEE (reference sequence). CDR3 region: CASSFGAGQGGNIQYF. In DNA form, the CDR3 reads TGTGCCAGCAGCTTTGGGGCTGGGCAGGGAGGGAACATTCAGTACTTC. Based on the CDR3 plus reference TRBV5-4 and TRBJ2-4, the full variable domain is ETGVTQSPTHLIKTRGQQVTLRCSSQSGHNTVSWYQQALGQGPQFIFQYYREEENGRGNFPPRFSGLQFPNYSSELNVNALELDDSALYLCASSFGAGQGGNIQYFGAGTRLSVL.

CDR3: CASSSGSGTGANVLTF. The CDR3 coding sequence is TGTGCCAGCAGTTCGGGTTCGGGGACTGGGGCCAACGTCCTGACTTTC. The rearrangement links TRBV7-2 to TRBJ2-6, with D possibly matching TRBD2 (5 bases). Germline V gene lookup returns CDR1 SGHTA and CDR2 FQGNSA. This CDR3 contains 16 residues. Trimming shortened V by 6 bases and J by 2 bases, and 14 bases separated the two germline ends.

The genes are TRBV18 and TRBJ2-7; D gene ambiguous. Germline loops: CDR1 KGHSH, CDR2 LQKENI. This CDR3 region has 15 residues. Deletions cut 5 bases from V and 4 bases from J, with 18 bases between. The CDR3 DNA reads TGTGCCAGCTCAACAACATCGGCAGGTACTTACGAGCAGTACTTC. Its protein is CASSTTSAGTYEQYF.

This chain joins TRBV28 and TRBJ1-1; D is ambiguous. V was trimmed by 5 bases and J by 8 bases, leaving 9 bases between them. The length of the CDR3 is 11 residues. CDR1 and CDR2 from the germline V gene are MDHEN and SYDVKM. The CDR3: CASSLQREAFF. CDR3 DNA: TGTGCCAGCAGTCTCCAAAGGGAAGCTTTCTTT.

The J gene is TRBJ2-2, the V gene TRBV5-1, with D possibly called TRBD1 or TRBD2 (5 bases each). The CDR3 is 15 residues long. Germline V gene lookup returns CDR1 SGHRS and CDR2 YFSETQ. Trimming pared 1 base from V and 7 bases from J, leaving 14 bases between. The CDR3 loop reads CASSLKSPRGGELFF. Written as DNA, the CDR3 is TGCGCCAGCAGCTTGAAGTCCCCGAGGGGCGGGGAGCTGTTTTTT.

V is TRBV4-1 and J is TRBJ2-3; no reliable D call. V lost 1 base, J lost 4 bases, and 6 bases lay in between. There are 13 residues in the CDR3. Germline V gene data show CDR1 as MGHRA and CDR2 as YSYEKL. The CDR3 nucleotides read TGCGCCAGCAGCCAAGGCAACCCAGATACGCAGTATTTT. Its translation: CASSQGNPDTQYF.

V and J are TRBV27 and TRBJ1-4; D not resolved. CDR1 is MNHEY and CDR2 is SMNVEV in the germline V gene (reference sequence). The CDR3 spans 15 residues. Trimming took 4 bases from V and 0 from J, leaving 9 bases between them. The CDR3 loop is CASSSTGATNEKLFF. The CDR3 DNA follows: TGTGCCAGCAGTTCGACGGGAGCAACTAATGAAAAACTGTTTTTT.

The chain has TRBV19 and TRBJ2-2; either TRBD1 or TRBD2 may supply D (5 bases each). The CDR3 totals 13 residues. V was pared by 10 bases and J by 1 base, with 10 bases between. Germline V lookup: CDR1 LNHDA, CDR2 SQIVND (reference sequence). CDR3 loop: CAIGTVNTGELFF. CDR3 nucleotide sequence: TGTGCCATAGGGACGGTGAACACCGGGGAGCTGTTTTTT.

The rearrangement joins TRBV18 to TRBJ2-7, with a weak D call TRBD2 (7 bases). The CDR3 length is 15 residues. Trimming pared 2 bases from V and 5 bases from J, leaving 16 bases between. The germline gives CDR1 KGHSH, CDR2 LQKENI. The CDR3 reads CASSPGGGSSNEQYF. For the CDR3, the DNA is TGTGCCAGCTCACCAGGGGGCGGGAGTTCGAACGAGCAGTACTTC.

CDR3 bases: TGTGCCAGCAGTTTATTTGGGGGCGACAATCAGCCCCAGCATTTT. It translates to CASSLFGGDNQPQHF. The J gene is TRBJ1-5, the V gene TRBV28; D may be TRBD1 (6 bases). The CDR3 is 15 residues long. CDR1 is MDHEN, CDR2 SYDVKM, per germline. V was cut by 1 base and J by 3 bases, with 10 bases left in between.

CDR3 amino acids: CASSLRVMGLYEQYF. The CDR3 DNA reads TGTGCCAGCAGCTTGAGGGTCATGGGCCTCTACGAGCAGTACTTC. The chain is built from TRBV7-2 and TRBJ2-7; the D gene is possibly TRBD2 (5 bases). This CDR3 contains 15 residues. Trimming took 3 bases from V and 3 from J, leaving 15 bases between them. Germline CDR1 and CDR2: SGHTA and FQGNSA. The variable domain in full, completed from reference TRBV7-2 and TRBJ2-7, reads GAGVSQSPSNKVTEKGKDVELRCDPISGHTALYWYRQSLGQGLEFLIYFQGNSAPDKSGLPSDRFSAERTGGSVSTLTIQRTQQEDSAVYLCASSLRVMGLYEQYFGPGTRLTVT.

V usage is TRBV29-1 and J usage is TRBJ2-3, with 10 bases identical to TRBD2. This CDR3 has 14 amino acids. Germline assignment: CDR1 SQVTM and CDR2 ANQGSEA. V dropped 3 bases and J dropped 4; count of bases not matched to a gene: 4. The CDR3 is CSVDASGSADTQYF. Here the CDR3 DNA reads TGCAGCGTTGATGCTAGCGGGAGTGCAGATACGCAGTATTTT.

The chain combines TRBV6-1 with TRBJ1-1; D is unresolved. This CDR3 comprises 13 residues. V lost 1 base and J lost 1, with 4 bases in between. Looked up from germline, CDR1 is MNHNS and CDR2 is SASEGT. The CDR3: CASSEVQNTEAFF. The CDR3 bases are TGTGCCAGCAGTGAAGTGCAGAACACTGAAGCTTTCTTT.

The chain employs TRBV29-1 and TRBJ1-1; D is perhaps TRBD1 (6 bases). Germline CDR1 reads SQVTM; CDR2 reads ANQGSEA. This CDR3 region has 12 residues. V lost 6 bases, J lost 3 bases, and 11 bases lay in between. As DNA, the CDR3 is TGCAGCGTCAACAGGGTTGACACTGAAGCTTTCTTT. This translates into CSVNRVDTEAFF. Full variable domain (rest looked up from reference TRBV29-1 and TRBJ1-1): SAVISQKPSRDICQRGTSLTIQCQVDSQVTMMFWYRQQPGQSLTLIATANQGSEATYESGFVIDKFPISRPNLTFSTLTVSNMSPEDSSIYLCSVNRVDTEAFFGQGTRLTVV.

CDR3 amino acids: CASSLRQTYEQYF. Written as DNA, the CDR3 is TGTGCCAGCAGCTTAAGACAAACCTACGAGCAGTACTTC. The chain combines TRBV7-2 with TRBJ2-7; D unclear. V was trimmed by 2 bases and J by 2 bases, leaving 7 bases between them. This CDR3 is built from 13 residues. Germline V gives CDR1 SGHTA, CDR2 FQGNSA.

The chain links TRBV7-7 to TRBJ2-1; TRBD2 matches at 10 bases. CDR1 is SSHAT and CDR2 is FNYEAQ in the germline V gene (reference sequence). The CDR3 totals 15 residues. V lost 5 bases to trimming and J lost 7 bases; unmatched junction nucleotides: 8. The CDR3 coding sequence is TGTGCCAGCAGCCCTCTAGCGGGAGATAAAAATGAGCAGTTCTTC. This encodes CASSPLAGDKNEQFF.

This clone was found once. Written as DNA, the CDR3 is TGTGCCAGCAGACTGAGTAGTAATGAAAAACTGTTTTTT. Its translation: CASRLSSNEKLFF. The chain carries TRBV6-5 and TRBJ1-4; D remains unclear. Germline values: CDR1 MNHEY, CDR2 SVGAGI. This CDR3 is built from 13 residues. V was pared by 6 bases and J by 4 bases, with 9 bases between.